The next 4 T cell receptor beta chains were all read from a single sample in a study of a mutant IDH1 vaccine in newly diagnosed glioma. This table comes from immunoSEQ multiplex PCR, and its TCRdb copy is limited to in-frame clones, with some not included. Here the sample spans some 68,000 clones, 79% being singletons. Specified time point: baseline, week 1 (first vaccination visit). Treatment in this sample: pre-vaccination baseline after standard-of-care therapy. Material: PBMCs, obtained from a glioma patient treated with radiotherapy, temozolomide or both. These receptors all stem from a man aged 50 to 59 with glioma.

V gene TRBV5-6 combines with J gene TRBJ1-4; tentatively, D is TRBD1 (5 bases). CDR3 length equals 14 residues. Trimming took 0 bases from V and 7 from J, leaving 10 bases between them. CDR1 SGHDT and CDR2 YYEEEE come from the germline V gene. CDR3 bases: TGTGCCAGCAGCTTGGGGCCCGGGGGTGAAAAACTGTTTTTT. Translated: CASSLGPGGEKLFF.

The CDR3 region has the DNA TGTGCCTGGAGTGTACTTTCTGAGGGTCAAAAACTGTTTTTT. Encoded protein: CAWSVLSEGQKLFF. J is TRBJ1-4 and V is TRBV30; no firm D call. This CDR3 is built from 14 residues. Germline loops: CDR1 GTSNPN, CDR2 SVGIG (reference sequence). V was shortened by 0 bases and J by 9 bases, with 14 bases between the two germline ends.

The V and J genes are TRBV7-2 and TRBJ2-1, with D possibly matching TRBD1 (5 bases). This CDR3 is 13 amino acids long. With 8 bases removed from V and 0 bases from J, the gap between germline ends came to 8 bases. Germline CDR1 is SGHTA and CDR2 is FQGNSA. The CDR3 is CASGASSYNEQFF. CDR3 nucleotides: TGTGCCAGCGGGGCAAGCTCCTACAATGAGCAGTTCTTC.

The J gene is TRBJ1-2, the V gene TRBV6-4; D uncertain. V was clipped by 3 bases and J by 2 bases, with 7 bases between them. The CDR3 runs 13 residues. Germline V gene lookup returns CDR1 MRHNA and CDR2 SNTAGT. The CDR3 DNA is TGTGCCAGCAGTGAGGGCAGAAACTATGGCTACACCTTC. It is translated as CASSEGRNYGYTF.